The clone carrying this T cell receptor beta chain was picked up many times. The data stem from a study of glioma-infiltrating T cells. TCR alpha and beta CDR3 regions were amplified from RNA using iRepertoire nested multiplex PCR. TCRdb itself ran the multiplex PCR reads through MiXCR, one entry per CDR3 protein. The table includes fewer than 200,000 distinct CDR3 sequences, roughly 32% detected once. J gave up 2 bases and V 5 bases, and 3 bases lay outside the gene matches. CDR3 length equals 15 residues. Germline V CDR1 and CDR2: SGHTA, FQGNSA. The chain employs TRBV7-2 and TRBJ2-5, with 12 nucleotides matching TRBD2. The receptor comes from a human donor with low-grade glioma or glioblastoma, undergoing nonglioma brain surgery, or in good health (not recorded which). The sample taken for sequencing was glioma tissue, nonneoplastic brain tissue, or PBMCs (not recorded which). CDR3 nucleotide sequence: TGTGCCAGCAGCCGGACTAGCGGGGCACAAGAGACCCAGTACTTC. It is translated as CASSRTSGAQETQYF. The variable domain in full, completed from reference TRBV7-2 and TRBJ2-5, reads GAGVSQSPSNKVTEKGKDVELRCDPISGHTALYWYRQSLGQGLEFLIYFQGNSAPDKSGLPSDRFSAERTGGSVSTLTIQRTQQEDSAVYLCASSRTSGAQETQYFGPGTRLLVL.